The text below deals with one T cell receptor (beta chain). The data were obtained in a study of blood T cell repertoires in COVID-19. V gave up 2 bases and J gave up 6 bases, with 8 bases separating them. The CDR3 runs to 14 residues. In germline, CDR1 is SNHLY, CDR2 FYNNEI. Sequencing used immunoSEQ multiplex PCR; TCRdb keeps in-frame clones, though not all of them. The table has 80,000 to 130,000 clones, approximately 91% seen once. The sequencing input was peripheral blood. The rearrangement uses TRBV2 and TRBJ1-6, with D uncertain. The clonotype originates from a woman aged 55-70 years with acute or convalescent COVID-19. The CDR3: CASSESDSNSPLHF. CDR3 coding DNA: TGTGCCAGCAGTGAATCGGACTCTAATTCACCCCTCCACTTT.